The present entry profiles one T cell receptor (beta chain) with its context. No antigen is known for it. Culture proceeded for nine to eleven days, and CD4+ T cells were then isolated. Each participant was given two doses of one vaccine (BNT162b2 or mRNA-1273). Data came from immunoSEQ multiplex PCR; TCRdb stores just in-frame clones and leaves some out. The table shows roughly 45,000 clones, with roughly 72% occurring only once. This record belongs to a study of vaccination effects on CD4 cells after COVID-19. Findings and limits, study-wide: A shortage of convalescent patients and an absence of early post-infection timepoints characterized the study.

This TCR was sampled from a human donor who received a COVID-19 vaccine. The input for sequencing was CD4+ T cells from PBMCs cultured without peptide, taken after COVID-19 vaccination.

CDR3 amino acids: CASRGVHNSPLHF. The CDR3 region has the DNA TGTGCTAGTCGGGGGGTGCATAATTCACCCCTCCACTTT. The V gene is TRBV12-5, the J gene TRBJ1-6; a possible D gene is TRBD1 (5 bases). Germline lookup yields CDR1 LGHNT and CDR2 FRNRAP. Trimming removed 8 bases from V and 5 bases from J, with 10 bases in between. The CDR3 has 13 amino acids.